This T cell receptor beta chain appears in the sequencing data of a study of CD8 T cells in Susac syndrome. CD8+ and CD4+ T cells were negatively isolated; TEMRA cells were FACS-enriched. An input of about 0.5 to 1 ug of RNA was subjected to reverse transcription using random hexamers. immunoSEQ multiplex PCR amplified TCR beta CDR3 across 54 Vbeta, 13 Jbeta. TCRdb recomputed calls from the immunoSEQ multiplex PCR reads with MiXCR, one row per CDR3 protein. The sample holds about 150,000 distinct CDR3 sequences, roughly 96% seen once. Germline V gene data show CDR1 as SGHNT and CDR2 as YYREEE (reference sequence). The CDR3 runs to 14 residues. Trimming removed 2 bases from V and 0 bases from J, with 8 bases in between.

The sample was CD8+ T cells from PBMCs. V is TRBV5-4 and J is TRBJ2-5; TRBD1 might be the D (6 bases). The sequence came from a human donor with multiple sclerosis. The CDR3 nucleotides are TGTGCCAGCAGCTTATACAGGGACCAAGAGACCCAGTACTTC. Translating it yields CASSLYRDQETQYF. The full variable domain, with the rest looked up from reference TRBV5-4 and TRBJ2-5, is ETGVTQSPTHLIKTRGQQVTLRCSSQSGHNTVSWYQQALGQGPQFIFQYYREEENGRGNFPPRFSGLQFPNYSSELNVNALELDDSALYLCASSLYRDQETQYFGPGTRLLVL.